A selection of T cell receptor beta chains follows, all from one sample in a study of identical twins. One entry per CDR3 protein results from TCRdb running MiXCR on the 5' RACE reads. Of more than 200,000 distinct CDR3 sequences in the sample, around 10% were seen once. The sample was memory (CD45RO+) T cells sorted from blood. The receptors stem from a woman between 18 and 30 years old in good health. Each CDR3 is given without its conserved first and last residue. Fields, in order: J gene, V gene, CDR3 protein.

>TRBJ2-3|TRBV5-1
ASSLEGGATDTQY
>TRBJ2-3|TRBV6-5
ASSYGTAGSFTDTQY
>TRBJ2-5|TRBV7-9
ASSLDLKLETQY
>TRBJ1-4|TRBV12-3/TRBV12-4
ASSFARFEKLF
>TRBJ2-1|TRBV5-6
ASSFGLAGATEQF
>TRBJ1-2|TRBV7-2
ASSLEGAGGYT
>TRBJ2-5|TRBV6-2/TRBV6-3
ASSLPGSLTRETQY
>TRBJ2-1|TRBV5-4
ASSPTDRGSNEQF
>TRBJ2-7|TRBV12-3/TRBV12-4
ASRYTAGTVGYEQY
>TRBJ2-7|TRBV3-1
ASGWERPPYEQY
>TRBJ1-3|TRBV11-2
ASSHLGRGLGNTIY
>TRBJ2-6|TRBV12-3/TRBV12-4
ASSLMGGGANVLT
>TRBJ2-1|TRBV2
ASSKSDRFYNEQF
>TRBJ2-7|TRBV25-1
ASSLGQGGREQY
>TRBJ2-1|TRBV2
ATAPESHNEQF
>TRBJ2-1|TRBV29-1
SETSGSSYNEQF
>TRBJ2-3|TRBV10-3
AISDRRGQADTQY
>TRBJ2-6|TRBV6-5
ASSYSPGSGANVLT